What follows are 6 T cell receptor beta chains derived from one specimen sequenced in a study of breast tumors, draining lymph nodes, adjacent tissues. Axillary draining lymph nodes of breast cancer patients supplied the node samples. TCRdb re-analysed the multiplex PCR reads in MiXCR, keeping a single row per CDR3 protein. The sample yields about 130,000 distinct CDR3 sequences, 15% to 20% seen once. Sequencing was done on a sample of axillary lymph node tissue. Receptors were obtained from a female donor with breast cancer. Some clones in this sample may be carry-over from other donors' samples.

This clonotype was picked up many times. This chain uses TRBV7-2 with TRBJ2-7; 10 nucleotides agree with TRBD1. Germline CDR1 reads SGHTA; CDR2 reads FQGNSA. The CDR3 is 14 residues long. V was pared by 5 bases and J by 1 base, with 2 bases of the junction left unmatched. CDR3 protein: CASSDRGRSYEQYF. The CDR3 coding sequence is TGTGCCAGCAGCGACAGGGGGCGATCCTACGAGCAGTACTTC. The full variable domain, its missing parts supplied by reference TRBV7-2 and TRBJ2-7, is GAGVSQSPSNKVTEKGKDVELRCDPISGHTALYWYRQSLGQGLEFLIYFQGNSAPDKSGLPSDRFSAERTGGSVSTLTIQRTQQEDSAVYLCASSDRGRSYEQYFGPGTRLTVT.

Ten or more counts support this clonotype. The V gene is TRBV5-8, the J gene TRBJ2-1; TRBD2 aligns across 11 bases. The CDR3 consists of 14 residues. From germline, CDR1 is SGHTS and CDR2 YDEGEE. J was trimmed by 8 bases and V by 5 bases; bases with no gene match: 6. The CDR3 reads CASSSSGGTYEQFF. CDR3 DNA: TGTGCCAGCAGTTCTAGCGGGGGGACCTATGAGCAGTTCTTC.

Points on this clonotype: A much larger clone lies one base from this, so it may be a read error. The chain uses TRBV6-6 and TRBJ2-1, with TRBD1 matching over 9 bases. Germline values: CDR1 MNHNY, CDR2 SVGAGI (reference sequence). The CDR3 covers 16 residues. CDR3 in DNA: TGTGCCGGCAGTCCGGGACAGGGACCATTCTACAATGAGCAGTTCTTC. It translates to CAGSPGQGPFYNEQFF.

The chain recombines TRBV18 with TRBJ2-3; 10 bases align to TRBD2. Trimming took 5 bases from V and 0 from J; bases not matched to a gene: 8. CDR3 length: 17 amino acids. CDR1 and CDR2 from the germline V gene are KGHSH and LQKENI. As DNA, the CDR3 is TGTGCCAGCTCATCATCTAGCGGGAGAAGGAGCACAGATACGCAGTATTTT. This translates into CASSSSSGRRSTDTQYF.

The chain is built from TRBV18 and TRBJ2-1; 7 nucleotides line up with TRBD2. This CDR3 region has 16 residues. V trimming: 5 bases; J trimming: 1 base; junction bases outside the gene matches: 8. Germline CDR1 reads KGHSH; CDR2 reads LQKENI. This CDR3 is CASSRVAGYSYNEQFF. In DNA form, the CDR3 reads TGTGCCAGCTCAAGGGTAGCGGGTTATTCCTACAATGAGCAGTTCTTC. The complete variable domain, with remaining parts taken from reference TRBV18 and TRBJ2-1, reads NAGVMQNPRHLVRRRGQEARLRCSPMKGHSHVYWYRQLPEEGLKFMVYLQKENIIDESGMPKERFSAEFPKEGPSILRIQQVVRGDSAAYFCASSRVAGYSYNEQFFGPGTRLTVL.

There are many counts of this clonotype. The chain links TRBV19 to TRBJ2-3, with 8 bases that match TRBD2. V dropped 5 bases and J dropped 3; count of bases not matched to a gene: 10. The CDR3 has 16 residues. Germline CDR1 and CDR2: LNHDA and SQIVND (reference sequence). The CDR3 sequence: CASSYSSGLGTDTQYF. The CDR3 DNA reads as TGTGCCAGTAGTTATTCTAGCGGGTTGGGAACAGATACGCAGTATTTT.